The T cell receptor (beta chain) under discussion was sequenced for a study of T-cell reconstitution after alpha-beta-depleted transplantation in children. This clonotype showed up many times. Its specificity is not known. Unique molecular identifiers were incorporated when the TCRbeta library was constructed. From the PCR reads, TCRdb called clonotypes with MiXCR, one entry per CDR3 protein. The sample shows a few hundred thousand distinct CDR3 sequences, around two fifths of them seen only once. CDR3 size: 16 residues. Germline CDR1 reads SEHNR; CDR2 reads FQNEAQ (reference sequence). The V end was cut by 5 bases, the J end by 2 bases, with 19 bases between. Study results and caveats: After transplant, at about two months, alpha-beta T cells were reportedly derived from several hundred expanded graft clones.

The sequences come from PBMCs, collected before TCRalphabeta/CD19-depleted stem cell transplant. V and J are TRBV7-9 and TRBJ2-7; weak D call: TRBD2 (5 bases). The TCR comes from a girl aged 2 to 9 with aplastic anemia, due to receive a stem cell transplant. The CDR3 spells CASSPKEGHSPYEQYF. The CDR3 DNA reads TGTGCCAGCAGCCCTAAAGAGGGCCACTCTCCCTACGAGCAGTACTTC.